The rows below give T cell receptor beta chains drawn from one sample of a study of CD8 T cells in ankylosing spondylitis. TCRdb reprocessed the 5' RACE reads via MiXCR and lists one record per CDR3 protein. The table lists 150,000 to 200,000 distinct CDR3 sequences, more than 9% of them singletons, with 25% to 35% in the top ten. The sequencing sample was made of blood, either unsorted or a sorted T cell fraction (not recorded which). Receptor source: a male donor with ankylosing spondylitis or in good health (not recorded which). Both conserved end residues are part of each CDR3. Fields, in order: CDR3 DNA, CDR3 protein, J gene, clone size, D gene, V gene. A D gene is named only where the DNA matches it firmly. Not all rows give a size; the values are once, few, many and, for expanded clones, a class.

TGCGCCAGCAGCTTACTAGCGGGGGCCGAAGAGACCCAGTACTTC | CASSLLAGAEETQYF | TRBJ2-5 | many | TRBD2 | TRBV5-1
TGCAGTGCCGACGTTACTAGCGGGGGGGAGCCGTTCTTC | CSADVTSGGEPFF | TRBJ2-1 | . | TRBD2 | TRBV20-1
TGTGCCAGCGGGGCGGGGGGATACACCGGGGAGCTGTTTTTT | CASGAGGYTGELFF | TRBJ2-2 | . | TRBD2 | TRBV27
TGTGCCAGCAGTGTCCTGAGCCCTCGGAATAATGGCTACACCTTC | CASSVLSPRNNGYTF | TRBJ1-2 | many | . | TRBV6-1
TGCGCCAGCAGCTTTGGGGGAGGTAGCAATCAGCCCCAGCATTTT | CASSFGGGSNQPQHF | TRBJ1-5 | many | . | TRBV5-1
TGTACCAGCAGCCTTTCACAGGGGGCGGGAGAGACCCAGTACTTC | CTSSLSQGAGETQYF | TRBJ2-5 | . | TRBD1 | TRBV27
TGCAGTGCTAGAGTAATTCAATCCTTTGGCGGGCTCGAGCAGTACTTC | CSARVIQSFGGLEQYF | TRBJ2-7 | many | . | TRBV20-1
TGTGCCAGCAGCCGTAGATCCCGGACAAGCCTGAAGACAGATACGCAGTATTTT | CASSRRSRTSLKTDTQYF | TRBJ2-3 | . | . | TRBV7-6
TGCGCCAGCAGCCAAGGTGAGGCCGACATTCAGTACTTC | CASSQGEADIQYF | TRBJ2-4 | many | . | TRBV4-1
TGCAGTGCTAGGACAGGGGGCCTAAGCACAGATACGCAGTATTTT | CSARTGGLSTDTQYF | TRBJ2-3 | . | TRBD1 | TRBV20-1
TGTGCCAGCACATTTGCAGGGAGGTACGAGCAGTACTTC | CASTFAGRYEQYF | TRBJ2-7 | few | . | TRBV6-2/TRBV6-3
TGTGCCAGCAGCTGGACAGGGAATGGAGAGACCCAGTACTTC | CASSWTGNGETQYF | TRBJ2-5 | few | TRBD1 | TRBV7-8
TGTGCCAGCTCACCACGCAGGGACAGGGGCACAGATACGCAGTATTTT | CASSPRRDRGTDTQYF | TRBJ2-3 | few | TRBD1 | TRBV18
TGCGCCAGCAGCCCTTCCCCTAGCGGGGGCCTATCGCAGTTCTTC | CASSPSPSGGLSQFF | TRBJ2-1 | many | TRBD2 | TRBV5-1
TGCGCCAGCAGGGGGACGTACAGGGTAAACGAGCAGTACTTC | CASRGTYRVNEQYF | TRBJ2-7 | many | . | TRBV5-1
TGCGCCAGCAGTGCCCGAGGGCAGGGCGACACCGGGGAGCTGTTTTTT | CASSARGQGDTGELFF | TRBJ2-2 | . | . | TRBV5-1
TGTGCCAGCAGCTTAGGGACAGGGTCCCTTAGCACAGATACGCAGTATTTT | CASSLGTGSLSTDTQYF | TRBJ2-3 | many | TRBD1 | TRBV11-2
TGCGCCAGCAGCGGACAGGTCTCTGGAAACACCATATATTTT | CASSGQVSGNTIYF | TRBJ1-3 | many | TRBD1 | TRBV5-1
TGTGCCAGCAGGGCCACCGGCGGGACTAGCGGGAGGGCCGCCGAGCAGTACTTC | CASRATGGTSGRAAEQYF | TRBJ2-7 | . | TRBD2 | TRBV6-1
TGTGCCAGCAGCGAACGGGACAGGGCCCACGACAATGAGCAGTTCTTC | CASSERDRAHDNEQFF | TRBJ2-1 | few | TRBD1 | TRBV7-9
TGTGCCAGCAGCTACCTTTGGAGTACCGATATGAACACTGAAGCTTTCTTT | CASSYLWSTDMNTEAFF | TRBJ1-1 | many | . | TRBV5-5
TGTGCCACCAGTGATTCCCGCGCGGCAGGGGGCGCGGAGACCCAGTACTTC | CATSDSRAAGGAETQYF | TRBJ2-5 | many | TRBD1 | TRBV24-1
TGTGCCAGCAGCATCCGGGACACCACTGGAAACACCATATATTTT | CASSIRDTTGNTIYF | TRBJ1-3 | few | . | TRBV5-5
TGTGCCTGGAGTCGAACAGATGCAACTAATGAAAAACTGTTTTTT | CAWSRTDATNEKLFF | TRBJ1-4 | . | . | TRBV30
TGCGCCAGCAGCTTAGGGACAGACCACGAAGCTTTCTTT | CASSLGTDHEAFF | TRBJ1-1 | many | TRBD1 | TRBV5-1
TGTGCCAGCAGCCGGACCTCTAGCTCCTACGAGCAGTACTTC | CASSRTSSSYEQYF | TRBJ2-7 | few | . | TRBV27
TGCAGTGCTGATGGACAGTCTCGCTCCTACAATGAGCAGTTCTTC | CSADGQSRSYNEQFF | TRBJ2-1 | many | . | TRBV20-1
TGTGCCAGCAGCCAAAAAAGACTAGCGGGGGGCACAGATACGCAGTATTTT | CASSQKRLAGGTDTQYF | TRBJ2-3 | . | TRBD2 | TRBV28
TGTGCCAGTAGCGTCAACAGGGGCCTAGCCAAAAACATTCAGTACTTC | CASSVNRGLAKNIQYF | TRBJ2-4 | . | TRBD1 | TRBV19
TGTGCCAGCAGTTCCGCTCGGACAGCTGAGCAGTACTTC | CASSSARTAEQYF | TRBJ2-7 | many | . | TRBV27
TGCAGCGTTGAGAAAGGGACTGAAGCTTTCTTT | CSVEKGTEAFF | TRBJ1-1 | many | . | TRBV29-1
TGTGCCAGCAGTTACTCTAACAGGGGGAGCTACGAGCAGTACTTC | CASSYSNRGSYEQYF | TRBJ2-7 | many | TRBD1 | TRBV6-5
TGTGCCATACAGGGGGCCGGAGAGACCCAGTACTTC | CAIQGAGETQYF | TRBJ2-5 | many | TRBD1 | TRBV10-3
TGTGCCAGCAGTTTCCCTCTAGCCCCGCAGCCTGAAAACAATGAGCAGTTCTTC | CASSFPLAPQPENNEQFF | TRBJ2-1 | . | . | TRBV12-3/TRBV12-4
TGCGCCAGCAGCCCAACGGGAGAGCCCTATGAAAAACTGTTTTTT | CASSPTGEPYEKLFF | TRBJ1-4 | once | . | TRBV5-1
TGTGCCAGCAGCGCGTTGAGACAGGCGCAGCCCTACGAGCAGTACTTC | CASSALRQAQPYEQYF | TRBJ2-7 | many | . | TRBV9
TGTGCCAGCAGCTTAACTTTCGACAGAGGAGCTGAAGCTTTCTTT | CASSLTFDRGAEAFF | TRBJ1-1 | many | . | TRBV7-8
TGTGCCAGCAGCGAACTCCCAGGGCCAGCCCAGCATTTT | CASSELPGPAQHF | TRBJ1-5 | few | . | TRBV12-3/TRBV12-4
TGTGCCAGCAGTGAAACCAAGAATGAGCAGTTCTTC | CASSETKNEQFF | TRBJ2-1 | few | . | TRBV2
TGCGCCAGCAGCTTGGCCGGGGGCCTGAACACTGAAGCTTTCTTT | CASSLAGGLNTEAFF | TRBJ1-1 | . | . | TRBV5-1
TGTGCCAGCAGCTTGGGAATCCCAAATGAGCAGTTCTTC | CASSLGIPNEQFF | TRBJ2-1 | . | . | TRBV11-2
TGCGCCAGCAGTGAGAAAGGGACTAGCGGGTATCATGAGCAGTTCTTC | CASSEKGTSGYHEQFF | TRBJ2-1 | many | TRBD2 | TRBV10-1
TGTGCCAGCAGCCATAAGGGGGACAGGGACACAGATACGCAGTATTTT | CASSHKGDRDTDTQYF | TRBJ2-3 | . | TRBD1 | TRBV4-2
TGTGCCAGCATCCCGAGTGGGGGAAGCTCCTACGAGCAGTACTTC | CASIPSGGSSYEQYF | TRBJ2-7 | many | . | TRBV6-1
TGCGCCAGCAGTCCCCCGACTAGCGCAATCCCAGATACGCAGTATTTT | CASSPPTSAIPDTQYF | TRBJ2-3 | few | TRBD2 | TRBV10-2
TGTGCCAGCAGTTTCTTCCCGAACAGGGCGGCCGCTGAAGCTTTCTTT | CASSFFPNRAAAEAFF | TRBJ1-1 | many | . | TRBV27
TGCAGTGCAGCCGGGACTGTGGGGGAAATTTTT | CSAAGTVGEIF | TRBJ1-4 | many | . | TRBV20-1
TGCGCCAGCAGCTTGAGACAGGGGTCAGATACGCAGTATTTT | CASSLRQGSDTQYF | TRBJ2-3 | . | TRBD1 | TRBV5-1
TGTGCCAGCAGCACAGGGAATAATTCACCCCTCCACTTT | CASSTGNNSPLHF | TRBJ1-6 | . | . | TRBV12-3/TRBV12-4
TGTGCCAGCAGTCAGGGCCCGCCGAATGAGCAGTTCTTC | CASSQGPPNEQFF | TRBJ2-1 | . | . | TRBV12-3/TRBV12-4
TGCGCCAGCAGCTTGGGGGTTAGCAATCAGCCCCAGCATTTT | CASSLGVSNQPQHF | TRBJ1-5 | many | . | TRBV5-1
TGTGCCAGCAGTTCTACCGGGACAGGGCTCCTCACAGATACGCAGTATTTT | CASSSTGTGLLTDTQYF | TRBJ2-3 | many | TRBD1 | TRBV28
TGTGCCAGCAGAACAGGGGGTGTGGATGAAAAACTGTTTTTT | CASRTGGVDEKLFF | TRBJ1-4 | . | TRBD1 | TRBV6-1
TGCAGTGCTAGAGATCCGGGGACTAGCGGGAGAGGATACAATGAGCAGTTCTTC | CSARDPGTSGRGYNEQFF | TRBJ2-1 | few | TRBD2 | TRBV20-1
TGTGCCAGCAGTGATTGGCGGGGTTTGAGGAATCAGATACAGTATTTT | CASSDWRGLRNQIQYF | TRBJ2-3 | many | . | TRBV6-1
TGCAGCGTTGAAAAATCCTCTGGGGCCAACGTCCTGACTTTC | CSVEKSSGANVLTF | TRBJ2-6 | . | . | TRBV29-1
TGCAGTGCTAGAGGACGCAACTACAATGAGCAGTTCTTC | CSARGRNYNEQFF | TRBJ2-1 | many | . | TRBV20-1
TGTGCCAGCAGTTTGCCCTCGGGACTAGCGGGACGCGTCGACGAGCAGTACTTC | CASSLPSGLAGRVDEQYF | TRBJ2-7 | . | TRBD2 | TRBV12-3/TRBV12-4
TGCGCCAGCAGCTTCGAGGCAAGCCAAGAGACCCAGTACTTC | CASSFEASQETQYF | TRBJ2-5 | . | . | TRBV5-1